The source of this TCR beta chain is a study of cytomegalovirus exposure and HLA in healthy donors. PCR involved 60 Vbeta and 13 Jbeta primers. Sequenced by immunoSEQ multiplex PCR; TCRdb stores in-frame clones only, minus some. The sample lists approximately 160,000 clones, around four fifths occurring once. Germline V gives CDR1 MNHEY, CDR2 SVGAGI. The junction had 3 bases not matched to a gene; V was cut back by 2 bases and J by 3 bases. The CDR3 has 14 residues. The sequence came from a male donor in good health and CMV-seropositive. The chain employs TRBV6-5 and TRBJ2-7; 8 nucleotides line up with TRBD1. The sample was PBMCs. CDR3 coding DNA: TGTGCCAGCAGTTACAGGACAGGGATCTACGAGCAGTACTTC. This encodes CASSYRTGIYEQYF.